This T cell receptor (beta chain) was identified in a study of technical replicates of blood from several donors. TCRdb's copy holds only in-frame clones and misses some; the assay was immunoSEQ multiplex PCR. The sample has 55,000 to 70,000 clones, around 86% seen once. The ends lost 4 bases at V and 2 bases at J; junction bases unmatched: 6. The germline gives CDR1 SGHKS, CDR2 YYEKEE (reference sequence). The length of the CDR3 is 15 residues. V is TRBV5-5 and J is TRBJ1-2, with 9 bases identical to TRBD1. What was sequenced was PBMCs. The sequence came from a human donor in good health. Some clones in this sample may be carry-over from other donors' samples. CDR3 sequence: CASSLNRGLNYGYTF. CDR3 DNA: TGTGCCAGCAGCCTGAACAGGGGGCTAAACTATGGCTACACCTTC.